A selection of T cell receptor beta chains follows, all from one sample in a study of blood T cell repertoires in COVID-19. Profiled with immunoSEQ multiplex PCR; TCRdb holds only in-frame clones, not every one. The data contain roughly 97,000 clones, 91% of them singletons. Material for sequencing was peripheral blood. The receptors derive from a human donor in a cohort sampled during active COVID-19. Each CDR3 is given with its conserved first and last residue. D genes are given only for firm matches. For some rows the clone size is stated as once, few or many, or as a class when expanded; others skip it.

clone_size	d_call	j_call	v_call	cdr3_aa	cdr3_nt
once	TRBD1	TRBJ2-5	TRBV7-2	CASSRWVTGNRFETQYF	TGTGCCAGCAGCCGGTGGGTGACAGGGAATAGGTTCGAGACCCAGTACTTC
.	.	TRBJ2-1	TRBV29-1	CSVRREGEQFF	TGCAGCGTTAGGAGGGAAGGTGAGCAGTTCTTC
few	TRBD1	TRBJ1-3	TRBV6-5	CASSYDRGKGNTIYF	TGTGCCAGCAGTTACGACAGGGGGAAAGGAAACACCATATATTTT
.	.	TRBJ2-1	TRBV7-2	CASSFAQGVRTPYNEQFF	TGTGCCAGCAGCTTCGCACAGGGAGTGCGGACTCCTTACAATGAGCAGTTCTTC
.	.	TRBJ1-1	TRBV12-3/TRBV12-4	CASSPDYTEAFF	TGTGCCAGCAGTCCGGACTACACTGAAGCTTTCTTT
.	TRBD2	TRBJ2-1	TRBV30	CAWSVVEEGTSGYYNEQFF	TGTGCCTGGAGTGTAGTCGAAGAGGGGACTAGCGGATACTACAATGAGCAGTTCTTC
.	.	TRBJ2-1	TRBV29-1	CSVEGLGNEQFF	TGCAGCGTTGAAGGACTTGGGAATGAGCAGTTCTTC
.	TRBD1	TRBJ1-1	TRBV19	CASSIQGVRNTEAFF	TGTGCCAGTAGTATTCAGGGGGTGAGGAACACTGAAGCTTTCTTT
.	.	TRBJ2-4	TRBV27	CASRVKAGWSKNIQYF	TGTGCCAGCAGGGTTAAGGCGGGATGGAGCAAAAACATTCAGTACTTC
.	.	TRBJ2-1	TRBV6-4	CASSDSGGASYNEQFF	TGTGCCAGCAGTGACTCAGGCGGGGCCTCCTACAATGAGCAGTTCTTC
.	TRBD1	TRBJ2-7	TRBV28	CASRDRVAYEQYF	TGTGCCAGCAGAGACAGGGTGGCCTACGAGCAGTACTTC
.	TRBD1	TRBJ2-1	TRBV5-5	CASSWTTGSNEQFF	TGTGCCAGCAGCTGGACGACAGGGTCCAATGAGCAGTTCTTC
.	.	TRBJ2-2	TRBV9	CASRGDWGGPRGGELFF	TGTGCCAGCAGGGGTGATTGGGGGGGCCCCCGTGGCGGGGAGCTGTTTTTT
.	TRBD1	TRBJ2-2	TRBV7-9	CASSNLPGQGYTGELFF	TGTGCCAGCAGCAACCTCCCGGGACAGGGGTACACCGGGGAGCTGTTTTTT
.	TRBD1	TRBJ1-2	TRBV3-1/TRBV3-2	CASSQDKGQSHYGYTF	TGTGCCAGCAGCCAAGATAAGGGACAGAGCCACTATGGCTACACCTTC
few	TRBD1	TRBJ1-6	TRBV5-8	CASSLGDRQALHF	TGTGCCAGCAGCTTGGGGGACAGACAAGCCCTCCACTTT
.	.	TRBJ2-2	TRBV4-2	CASSQETVFGELFF	TGTGCCAGCAGCCAGGAGACAGTTTTCGGGGAGCTGTTTTTT
once	.	TRBJ2-7	TRBV18	CASSPPLPGEPEQYF	TGTGCCAGCTCACCCCCGCTTCCCGGGGAGCCCGAGCAGTACTTC
.	.	TRBJ1-1	TRBV6-2/TRBV6-3	CASSSSEAFF	TGTGCCAGCAGCTCTTCTGAGGCTTTCTTT
.	TRBD1	TRBJ1-1	TRBV6-5	CASVDRRTEAFF	TGTGCCAGCGTGGACAGGCGGACTGAAGCTTTCTTT
.	.	TRBJ1-2	TRBV7-9	CASKQGFDYGYTF	TGTGCCAGCAAACAGGGTTTTGACTATGGCTACACCTTC
.	.	TRBJ2-2	TRBV6-1	CASSGRPGATTNTGELFF	TGTGCCAGCAGTGGAAGGCCGGGAGCGACGACGAACACCGGGGAGCTGTTTTTT
.	TRBD2	TRBJ2-7	TRBV9	CASSASSGLSYEQYF	TGTGCCAGCAGCGCCTCTAGCGGGTTGTCCTACGAGCAGTACTTC
.	.	TRBJ2-6	TRBV19	CASSIIATSGANVLTF	TGTGCCAGTAGTATAATAGCGACATCTGGGGCCAACGTCCTGACTTTC
.	.	TRBJ2-2	TRBV13	CASSPSRGNTGELFF	TGTGCCAGCAGCCCTAGCAGGGGTAACACCGGGGAGCTGTTTTTT
.	.	TRBJ2-1	TRBV6-6	CASRFVDEQFF	TGTGCCAGCAGGTTCGTTGATGAGCAGTTCTTC
.	TRBD2	TRBJ2-7	TRBV6-5	CASSYVLAGGWYEQYF	TGTGCCAGCAGTTACGTCCTAGCGGGGGGATGGTACGAGCAGTACTTC
.	.	TRBJ2-6	TRBV18	CASSPPLEGRAGANVLTF	TGTGCCAGCTCACCACCACTAGAGGGTAGAGCCGGGGCCAACGTCCTGACTTTC
.	TRBD2	TRBJ2-7	TRBV3-1/TRBV3-2	CASSPPGWKRGRAEQYF	TGTGCCAGCAGCCCCCCTGGTTGGAAGCGGGGACGCGCCGAGCAGTACTTC
.	TRBD2	TRBJ2-1	TRBV18	CASSPPKASGRNEQFF	TGTGCCAGCTCACCACCGAAAGCTAGCGGGAGGAATGAGCAGTTCTTC
.	TRBD1	TRBJ1-2	TRBV3-1/TRBV3-2	CASSLTGGIDGYTF	TGTGCCAGCAGCCTAACAGGGGGCATCGATGGCTACACCTTC
.	TRBD1	TRBJ2-1	TRBV24-1	CATSDLRPGTGGGHEQFF	TGTGCCACCAGTGATTTACGCCCCGGGACAGGGGGTGGGCATGAGCAGTTCTTC
.	TRBD1	TRBJ2-4	TRBV7-2	CATRQGDIQYF	TGTGCCACCAGACAGGGGGACATTCAGTACTTC
once	.	TRBJ2-1	TRBV10-2	CASSEAGVIYNEQFF	TGCGCCAGCAGTGAAGCAGGCGTGATCTACAATGAGCAGTTCTTC
.	TRBD1	TRBJ2-7	TRBV6-5	CASRTGSSYEQYF	TGTGCCAGCCGGACAGGGAGCTCCTACGAGCAGTACTTC
.	.	TRBJ2-3	TRBV3-1/TRBV3-2	CASSHLVASRTDTQYF	TGTGCCAGCAGCCACCTTGTAGCGTCCCGCACAGATACGCAGTATTTT
.	.	TRBJ2-1	TRBV5-6	CASSSTGRHYNEQFF	TGTGCCAGCAGCTCGACAGGGAGGCACTACAATGAGCAGTTCTTC
.	.	TRBJ1-3	TRBV30	CAWSPGGNSGNTIYF	TGTGCCTGGAGTCCGGGGGGAAACTCTGGAAACACCATATATTTT
.	TRBD2	TRBJ2-1	TRBV5-1	CASSSTSGEISYNEQFF	TGCGCCAGCAGCAGTACTAGCGGGGAGATCTCCTACAATGAGCAGTTCTTC
.	.	TRBJ1-5	TRBV19	CASSTQNYNQPQHF	TGTGCCAGTAGTACGCAGAATTACAATCAGCCCCAGCATTTT
.	.	TRBJ1-1	TRBV12-5	CASGPYPVNTEAFF	TGTGCTAGTGGCCCCTACCCGGTGAACACTGAAGCTTTCTTT
.	.	TRBJ1-4	TRBV7-9	CASSSDRYRATDYEKLFF	TGTGCCAGCAGCTCGGACCGATACAGGGCCACAGACTATGAAAAACTGTTTTTT
.	.	TRBJ2-7	TRBV5-6	CASSLILRGSYEQYF	TGTGCCAGCAGCTTGATATTACGGGGTTCTTACGAGCAGTACTTC
.	.	TRBJ2-3	TRBV5-1	CASSLGQVGTDTQYF	TGCGCCAGCAGCTTGGGACAGGTTGGGACAGATACGCAGTATTTT
.	TRBD1	TRBJ2-2	TRBV5-6	CASSIPGQGALGELFF	TGTGCCAGCAGTATACCGGGACAGGGGGCCCTAGGGGAGCTGTTTTTT
.	.	TRBJ1-2	TRBV7-9	CASSLWEDGYTF	TGTGCCAGCAGCTTGTGGGAGGATGGCTACACCTTC